These 22 T cell receptor beta chains share one sample of origin, sequenced in a study of shared clonotypes between healthy human individuals. Clones were read by immunoSEQ multiplex PCR, and TCRdb kept only the in-frame ones, dropping some. Here the sample spans about 2.4 million clones, roughly 93% being singletons. The sample comprised naive CD4+ T cells from PBMCs. Regarding subset: CD45RA+ positively selected. The source is a man younger than 35 in good health. Some clones in this sample may be carry-over from other donors' samples.

The J gene is TRBJ1-3, the V gene TRBV29-1; D gene uncertain. Trimming cost V 7 bases and J 1 base, with 14 bases left between them. The germline V gene has CDR1 SQVTM and CDR2 ANQGSEA. CDR3 length equals 14 residues. The CDR3 DNA sequence: TGCAGCGCCCGCGGGATCTTTTCTGGAAACACCATATATTTT. The encoded protein is CSARGIFSGNTIYF.

This chain joins TRBV4-1 and TRBJ2-3; TRBD2 matches at 7 bases. Looked up from germline, CDR1 is MGHRA and CDR2 is YSYEKL. V was clipped by 5 bases and J by 4 bases; unmatched bases: 9. The CDR3 sequence is 15 residues long. The chain's CDR3 is CASSKPGGGADTQYF. CDR3 in DNA: TGCGCCAGCAGCAAACCTGGGGGGGGTGCAGATACGCAGTATTTT.

V is TRBV9 and J is TRBJ2-2; perhaps TRBD1 as D (6 bases). V was shortened by 0 bases and J by 13 bases, with 16 bases between the two germline ends. The CDR3 totals 14 residues. Germline V gene sequence: CDR1 SGDLS, CDR2 YYNGEE. The CDR3 sequence is CASSVEGNSRGLFF. CDR3 DNA sequence: TGTGCCAGCAGCGTAGAGGGGAACTCCAGGGGGCTGTTTTTT.

The chain is built from TRBV28 and TRBJ1-1; D unresolved. Germline loops: CDR1 MDHEN, CDR2 SYDVKM. V was shortened by 2 bases and J by 1 base, with 14 bases between the two germline ends. The CDR3 contains 16 residues. The CDR3 loop reads CASSLEAIPTNTEAFF. CDR3 coding DNA: TGTGCCAGCAGTTTAGAGGCAATCCCGACGAACACTGAAGCTTTCTTT.

The chain carries TRBV7-3 and TRBJ2-3; 11 positions agree with TRBD2. Germline V gene sequence: CDR1 SGHTA, CDR2 FQGTGA. The J segment lost 0 bases and the V segment lost 1 base, leaving 6 bases of the junction unmatched. This CDR3 is 18 amino acids long. As DNA, the CDR3 is TGTGCCAGCAGCTTAAGGGGTAGCGGGAGGGGGAGCACAGATACGCAGTATTTT. This codes for CASSLRGSGRGSTDTQYF.

The rearrangement links TRBV5-1 to TRBJ1-6; D is unclear. Germline V gives CDR1 SGHRS, CDR2 YFSETQ. The CDR3 has 14 amino acids. Trimming pared 0 bases from V and 7 bases from J, leaving 8 bases between. Written as DNA, the CDR3 is TGCGCCAGCAGCTTGGTGCCGGGGAATTCACCCCTCCACTTT. Protein sequence: CASSLVPGNSPLHF.

The V call is TRBV28, the J call TRBJ1-5; D might be TRBD1 (6 bases). Trimming left V 6 bases short and J 0 bases short, with 12 bases between. Per germline, CDR1 MDHEN and CDR2 SYDVKM. The CDR3 extends over 15 amino acids. The CDR3 DNA follows: TGTGCCAGCAGGGGGGCCGGGTATAGCAATCAGCCCCAGCATTTT. Its translation is CASRGAGYSNQPQHF.

V usage is TRBV7-9 and J usage is TRBJ2-5; D possibly uses TRBD1 or TRBD2 (5 bases each). The CDR3 is 13 residues long. Per the germline V gene, CDR1 is SEHNR and CDR2 is FQNEAQ (reference sequence). V lost 4 bases to trimming and J lost 6 bases, with 12 bases between them. The CDR3 loop reads CASSYTTGQTQYF. DNA of the CDR3: TGTGCCAGCAGCTACACCACGGGACAGACCCAGTACTTC.

The genes are TRBV27 and TRBJ1-1; D remains ambiguous. Trimming removed 4 bases from V and 5 bases from J, with 17 bases in between. CDR1 and CDR2 from the germline V gene are MNHEY and SMNVEV (reference sequence). This CDR3 spans 15 amino acids. The CDR3 DNA follows: TGTGCCAGCAGTTCGTACAAGGCGGGAGGGACTGAAGCTTTCTTT. It encodes CASSSYKAGGTEAFF.

Concerning this clone: Within the sample, other DNA sequences also encode this same CDR3. The chain is built from TRBV5-6 and TRBJ1-1, with TRBD1 as a possible D gene (5 bases). Germline lookup yields CDR1 SGHDT and CDR2 YYEEEE. There are 14 residues in the CDR3. V lost 4 bases to trimming and J lost 4 bases, with 14 bases between them. CDR3 sequence reads: CASSLAGRGTEAFF. CDR3 coding DNA: TGTGCCAGCAGCCTGGCCGGGAGGGGCACTGAAGCTTTCTTT.

The table lists this clone with a count of one. This chain joins TRBV6-1 and TRBJ2-1; TRBD1 is a possible D gene (6 bases). The CDR3 contains 17 residues. V lost 5 bases and J 1 base, leaving 18 bases between the germline ends. Germline loops: CDR1 MNHNS, CDR2 SASEGT. The CDR3 region is CASSQGVNRDSYNEQFF. The CDR3 DNA reads TGTGCCAGCAGTCAAGGGGTGAACAGGGATTCCTACAATGAGCAGTTCTTC.

This chain links TRBV5-6 with TRBJ1-1; 7 positions agree with TRBD1. After removal of 4 bases from V and 8 bases from J, the junction contained 5 bases not matched to a gene. CDR3 length equals 12 residues. Germline V gives CDR1 SGHDT, CDR2 YYEEEE. DNA for the CDR3: TGTGCCAGCAGCCACGAACAGGGGGAAGCTTTCTTT. This translates into CASSHEQGEAFF.

This clone appeared once. This chain links TRBV2 with TRBJ2-1; the D is unclear. With 6 bases removed from V and 2 bases from J, the gap between germline ends came to 11 bases. Germline CDR1 is SNHLY and CDR2 is FYNNEI. The CDR3 consists of 14 residues. The CDR3 reads CASRVTVTYNEQFF. CDR3 in DNA: TGTGCCAGCAGGGTAACAGTAACCTACAATGAGCAGTTCTTC.

This clone came up once. Compared with germline, one end of the junction differs, possibly owing to a read error. The chain uses TRBV11-2 and TRBJ2-5, with TRBD2 identical over 8 bases. Germline loops: CDR1 SGHAT, CDR2 FQNNGV. This CDR3 is built from 13 residues. CDR3 in DNA: TGTGCCAGCAGCCTGGCGGGAGCGGGAGTTATGCACTTC. Residues: CASSLAGAGVMHF.

In the case of this clone: Other DNA sequences in this sample translate to the same CDR3. The V call is TRBV20-1, the J call TRBJ2-5, with D uncertain. The V end lost 3 bases, the J end lost 3 bases, and 5 bases lay between the germline ends. Per germline, CDR1 DFQATT and CDR2 SNEGSKA (reference sequence). The CDR3 length is 11 residues. The CDR3 protein is CSARAEETQYF. Here the CDR3 DNA reads TGCAGTGCTAGGGCCGAAGAGACCCAGTACTTC.

The chain recombines TRBV4-2 with TRBJ1-4, with TRBD1 identical over 8 bases. Trimming removed 4 bases from V and 8 bases from J; junction bases left unmatched: 12. From germline, CDR1 is LGHNA and CDR2 YNFKEQ. This CDR3 is 16 amino acids long. The CDR3 protein is CASSRGVAGGEEKLFF. CDR3 in DNA: TGTGCCAGCAGCCGGGGGGTGGCAGGGGGCGAAGAAAAACTGTTTTTT.

The chain couples TRBV11-2 to TRBJ2-5, with D perhaps matching TRBD1 (6 bases). The germline CDR1 and CDR2 sequences are SGHAT and FQNNGV. V dropped 7 bases and J dropped 1 base, with 10 bases sitting between them. CDR3 length: 13 residues. CDR3 region: CASTRGSQETQYF. The CDR3 bases are TGTGCCAGCACCAGGGGCAGCCAAGAGACCCAGTACTTC.

The chain combines TRBV5-5 with TRBJ2-2; D assignment may be TRBD1 or TRBD2 (5 bases each). The CDR3 is made up of 16 amino acids. CDR1 is SGHKS and CDR2 is YYEKEE in the germline V gene (reference sequence). V lost 2 bases and J 0 bases, leaving 11 bases between the germline ends. The CDR3 reads CASSFRGAANTGELFF. The CDR3 DNA reads TGTGCCAGCAGCTTCAGAGGGGCCGCGAACACCGGGGAGCTGTTTTTT.

The rearrangement joins TRBV5-4 to TRBJ1-2, with D perhaps TRBD1 (6 bases). Germline CDR1 reads SGHNT; CDR2 reads YYREEE (reference sequence). The germline V and J ends were trimmed by 3 bases and 4 bases, with 16 bases remaining between them. The CDR3 runs 15 residues. The CDR3 reads CASSWGADTGYGYTF. The CDR3 DNA reads as TGTGCCAGCAGCTGGGGGGCGGACACAGGCTATGGCTACACCTTC.

The V and J genes are TRBV5-1 and TRBJ2-1; D not certain. The V gene lost 0 bases and the J gene lost 0 bases, with 7 bases spanning the gap. The CDR3 is 15 residues long. Germline values: CDR1 SGHRS, CDR2 YFSETQ. The CDR3, as DNA: TGCGCCAGCAGCTTGGCCGATGCCTCCTACAATGAGCAGTTCTTC. This encodes CASSLADASYNEQFF.

The rearrangement uses TRBV2 and TRBJ2-5; possibly TRBD2 for D (7 bases). The CDR3 covers 15 residues. The germline V gene encodes CDR1 SNHLY and CDR2 FYNNEI. Trimming stripped 3 bases from V and 0 bases from J, with 11 bases between. CDR3 residues: CASSDGGANQETQYF. The CDR3 DNA is TGTGCCAGCAGTGATGGGGGGGCTAACCAAGAGACCCAGTACTTC.

The chain links TRBV5-4 to TRBJ1-1; possible D gene TRBD1, 5 bases. Per the germline V gene, CDR1 is SGHNT and CDR2 is YYREEE (reference sequence). V shed 4 bases and J shed 1 base, with 20 bases lying between them. This CDR3 has 17 amino acids. The CDR3 protein is CASSGLPGRSQNTEAFF. The CDR3 nucleotides are TGTGCCAGCAGCGGACTGCCGGGACGGAGCCAGAACACTGAAGCTTTCTTT.